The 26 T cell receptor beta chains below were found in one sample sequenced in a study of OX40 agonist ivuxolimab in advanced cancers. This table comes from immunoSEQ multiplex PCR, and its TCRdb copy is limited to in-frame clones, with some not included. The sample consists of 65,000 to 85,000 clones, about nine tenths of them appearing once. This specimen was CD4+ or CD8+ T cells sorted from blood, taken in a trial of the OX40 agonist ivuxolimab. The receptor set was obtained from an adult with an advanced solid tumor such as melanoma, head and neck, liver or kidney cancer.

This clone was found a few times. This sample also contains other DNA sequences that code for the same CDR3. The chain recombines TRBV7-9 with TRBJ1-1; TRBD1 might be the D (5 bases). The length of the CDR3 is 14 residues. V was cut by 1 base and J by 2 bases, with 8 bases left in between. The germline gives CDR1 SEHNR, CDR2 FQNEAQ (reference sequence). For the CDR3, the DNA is TGTGCCAGCAGCTTAGGGCAGGGAAACACTGAAGCTTTCTTT. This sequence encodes CASSLGQGNTEAFF.

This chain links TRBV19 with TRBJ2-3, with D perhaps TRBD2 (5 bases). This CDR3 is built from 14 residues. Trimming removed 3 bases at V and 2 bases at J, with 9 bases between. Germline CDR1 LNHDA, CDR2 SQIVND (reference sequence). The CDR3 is CASSISAATDTQYF. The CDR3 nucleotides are TGTGCCAGTAGTATCTCAGCGGCCACAGATACGCAGTATTTT.

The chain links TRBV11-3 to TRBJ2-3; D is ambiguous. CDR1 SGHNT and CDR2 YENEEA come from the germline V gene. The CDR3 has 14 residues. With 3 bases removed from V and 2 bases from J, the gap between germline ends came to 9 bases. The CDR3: CASSFGFNTDTQYF. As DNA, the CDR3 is TGTGCCAGCAGCTTCGGTTTTAACACAGATACGCAGTATTTT.

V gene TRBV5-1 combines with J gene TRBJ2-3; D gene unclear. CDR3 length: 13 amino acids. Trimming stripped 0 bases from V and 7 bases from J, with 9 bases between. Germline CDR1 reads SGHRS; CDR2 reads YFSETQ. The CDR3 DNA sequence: TGCGCCAGCAGCTTGGGCGAGGTGTATACGCAGTATTTT. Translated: CASSLGEVYTQYF. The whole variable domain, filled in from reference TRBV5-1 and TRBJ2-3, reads KAGVTQTPRYLIKTRGQQVTLSCSPISGHRSVSWYQQTPGQGLQFLFEYFSETQRNKGNFPGRFSGRQFSNSRSEMNVSTLELGDSALYLCASSLGEVYTQYFGPGTRLTVL.

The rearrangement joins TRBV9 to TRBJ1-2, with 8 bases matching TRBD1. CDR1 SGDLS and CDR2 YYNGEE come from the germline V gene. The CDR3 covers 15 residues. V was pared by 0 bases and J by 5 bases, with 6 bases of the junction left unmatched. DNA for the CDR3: TGTGCCAGCAGCGTAGCCTCAGGGGGCGGGTATGGCTACACCTTC. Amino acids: CASSVASGGGYGYTF. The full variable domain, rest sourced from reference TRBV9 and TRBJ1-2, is DSGVTQTPKHLITATGQRVTLRCSPRSGDLSVYWYQQSLDQGLQFLIQYYNGEERAKGNILERFSAQQFPDLHSELNLSSLELGDSALYFCASSVASGGGYGYTFGSGTRLTVV.

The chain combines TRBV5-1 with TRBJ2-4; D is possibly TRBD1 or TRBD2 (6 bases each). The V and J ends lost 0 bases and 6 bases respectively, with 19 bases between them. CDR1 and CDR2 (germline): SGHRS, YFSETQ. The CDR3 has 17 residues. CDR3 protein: CASSLEVGGALGNIQYF. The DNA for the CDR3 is TGCGCCAGCAGCTTGGAGGTCGGGGGCGCCCTGGGAAACATTCAGTACTTC.

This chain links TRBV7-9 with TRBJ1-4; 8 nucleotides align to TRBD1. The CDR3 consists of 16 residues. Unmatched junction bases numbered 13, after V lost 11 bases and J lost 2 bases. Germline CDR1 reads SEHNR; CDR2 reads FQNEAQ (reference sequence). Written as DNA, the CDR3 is TGTGCCTCCAGAGGGGCAGGGGGCGTCACTAATGAAAAACTGTTTTTT. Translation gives CASRGAGGVTNEKLFF.

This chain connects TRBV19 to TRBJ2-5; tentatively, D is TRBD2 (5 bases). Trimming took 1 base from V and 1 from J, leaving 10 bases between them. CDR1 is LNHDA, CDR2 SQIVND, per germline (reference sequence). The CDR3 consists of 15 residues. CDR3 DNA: TGTGCCAGTAGTATAGCGGGGTGGGGCCAAGAGACCCAGTACTTC. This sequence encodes CASSIAGWGQETQYF.

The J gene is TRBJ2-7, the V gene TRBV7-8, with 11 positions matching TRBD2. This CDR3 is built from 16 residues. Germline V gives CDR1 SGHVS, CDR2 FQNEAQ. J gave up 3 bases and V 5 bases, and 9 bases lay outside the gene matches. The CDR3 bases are TGTGCCAGCAGCAGGGGGACTAGCGGAGAGAGCTACGAGCAGTACTTC. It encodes CASSRGTSGESYEQYF.

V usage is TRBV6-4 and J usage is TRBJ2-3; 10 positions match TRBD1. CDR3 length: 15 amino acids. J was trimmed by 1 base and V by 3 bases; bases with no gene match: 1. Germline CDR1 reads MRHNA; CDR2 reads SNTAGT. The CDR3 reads CASSEGTGGTDTQYF. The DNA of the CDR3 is TGTGCCAGCAGTGAAGGGACAGGGGGCACAGATACGCAGTATTTT.

CDR3 in amino acids: CASSLDVGQGFLEQYF. CDR3 nucleotides: TGTGCCAGCAGCTTAGATGTGGGACAGGGGTTCCTCGAGCAGTACTTC. This chain joins TRBV7-2 and TRBJ2-7, with 10 bases identical to TRBD1. The CDR3 is 16 residues long. Germline V gene data show CDR1 as SGHTA and CDR2 as FQGNSA. The V gene end was trimmed by 1 base and the J gene end by 6 bases; junction bases not matched to a gene: 9.

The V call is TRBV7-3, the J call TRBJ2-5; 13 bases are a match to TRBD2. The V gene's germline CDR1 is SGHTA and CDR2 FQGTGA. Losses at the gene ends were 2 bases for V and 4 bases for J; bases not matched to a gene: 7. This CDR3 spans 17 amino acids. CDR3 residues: CASSLGTSGKSAETQYF. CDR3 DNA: TGTGCCAGCAGCTTAGGGACTAGCGGGAAGTCGGCAGAGACCCAGTACTTC.

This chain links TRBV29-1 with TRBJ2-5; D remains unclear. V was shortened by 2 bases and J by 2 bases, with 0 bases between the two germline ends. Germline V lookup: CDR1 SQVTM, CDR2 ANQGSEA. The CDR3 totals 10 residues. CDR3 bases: TGCAGCGTTGAACAAGAGACCCAGTACTTC. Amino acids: CSVEQETQYF.

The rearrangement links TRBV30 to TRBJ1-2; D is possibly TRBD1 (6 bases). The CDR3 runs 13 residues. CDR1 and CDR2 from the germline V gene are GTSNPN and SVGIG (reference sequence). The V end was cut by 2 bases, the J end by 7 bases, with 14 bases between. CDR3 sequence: CAWSTGSSSGYTF. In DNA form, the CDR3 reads TGTGCCTGGAGTACAGGGTCTTCCTCTGGCTACACCTTC.

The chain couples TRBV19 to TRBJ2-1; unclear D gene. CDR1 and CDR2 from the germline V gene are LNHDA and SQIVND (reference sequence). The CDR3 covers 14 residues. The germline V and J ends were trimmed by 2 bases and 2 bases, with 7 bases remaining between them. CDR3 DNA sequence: TGTGCCAGTAGTATACCACTTGCCTACAATGAGCAGTTCTTC. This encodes CASSIPLAYNEQFF.

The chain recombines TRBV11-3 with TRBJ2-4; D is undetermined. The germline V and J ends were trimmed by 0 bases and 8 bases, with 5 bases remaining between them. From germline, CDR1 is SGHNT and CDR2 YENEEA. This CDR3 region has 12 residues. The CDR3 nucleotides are TGTGCCAGCAGCTTAGACCCTCACATTCAGTACTTC. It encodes CASSLDPHIQYF.

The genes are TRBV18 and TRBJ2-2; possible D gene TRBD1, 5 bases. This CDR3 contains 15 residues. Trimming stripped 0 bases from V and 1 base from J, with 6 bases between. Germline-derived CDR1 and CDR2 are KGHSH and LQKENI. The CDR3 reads CASSPPRENTGELFF. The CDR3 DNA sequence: TGTGCCAGCTCACCACCCAGGGAGAACACCGGGGAGCTGTTTTTT.

The CDR3 coding sequence is TGTGCCAGCAGTTCGGTGCGGGAGGGCCGGGAGACCCAGTACTTC. This translates into CASSSVREGRETQYF. This chain connects TRBV27 to TRBJ2-5; 9 nucleotides align to TRBD2. The CDR3 totals 15 residues. Germline CDR1 and CDR2: MNHEY and SMNVEV (reference sequence). With V trimmed by 4 bases and J by 5 bases, 8 bases remained unmatched.

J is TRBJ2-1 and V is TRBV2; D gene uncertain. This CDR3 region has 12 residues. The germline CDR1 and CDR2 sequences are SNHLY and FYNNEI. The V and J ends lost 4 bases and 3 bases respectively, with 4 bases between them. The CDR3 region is CASSAIYNEQFF. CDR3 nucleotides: TGTGCCAGCAGTGCGATCTACAATGAGCAGTTCTTC.

This CDR3 reads CASSLSRDRVRTGELFF. CDR3 nucleotide sequence: TGCGCCAGCAGCTTGTCACGGGACAGGGTTCGAACCGGGGAGCTGTTTTTT. This sequence joins TRBV5-1 and TRBJ2-2, with 9 bases matching TRBD1. Trimming took 1 base from V and 5 from J; bases not matched to a gene: 9. The CDR3 consists of 17 residues. Germline V gene lookup returns CDR1 SGHRS and CDR2 YFSETQ.

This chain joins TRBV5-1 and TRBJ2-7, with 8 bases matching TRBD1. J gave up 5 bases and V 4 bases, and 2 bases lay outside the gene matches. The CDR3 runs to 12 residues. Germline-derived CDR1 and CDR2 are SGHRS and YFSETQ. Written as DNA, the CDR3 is TGCGCCAGCAGCCTGACAGGGGACGAGCAGTACTTC. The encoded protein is CASSLTGDEQYF.

CDR3 in amino acids: CASSYTQGATDTQYF. The DNA for the CDR3 is TGTGCCAGCAGTTACACCCAGGGGGCCACAGATACGCAGTATTTT. The chain joins TRBV6-6 to TRBJ2-3, with 8 nucleotides matching TRBD1. CDR1 and CDR2 from the germline V gene are MNHNY and SVGAGI (reference sequence). The CDR3 has 15 amino acids. The J segment lost 2 bases and the V segment lost 2 bases, leaving 3 bases of the junction unmatched.

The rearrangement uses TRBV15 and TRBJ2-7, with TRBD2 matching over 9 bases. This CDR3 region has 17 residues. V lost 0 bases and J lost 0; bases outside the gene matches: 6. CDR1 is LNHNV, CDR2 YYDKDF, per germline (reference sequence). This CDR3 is CATSREELAGSSYEQYF. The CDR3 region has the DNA TGTGCCACCAGCAGAGAGGAGCTAGCGGGGAGCTCCTACGAGCAGTACTTC.

CDR3 sequence: CASSGYRQVLYGYTF. In nucleotides, the CDR3 is TGTGCCAGCAGTGGGTATCGACAGGTTCTCTATGGCTACACCTTC. V and J are TRBV6-4 and TRBJ1-2; TRBD1 might be the D (6 bases). Trimming pared 4 bases from V and 4 bases from J, leaving 16 bases between. The V gene's germline CDR1 is MRHNA and CDR2 SNTAGT. The CDR3 has 15 residues.

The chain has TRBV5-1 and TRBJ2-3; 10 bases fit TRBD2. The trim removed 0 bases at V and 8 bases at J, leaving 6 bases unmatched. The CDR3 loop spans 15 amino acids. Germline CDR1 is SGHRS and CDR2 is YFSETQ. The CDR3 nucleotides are TGCGCCAGCAGCTTGGCGGCTAGCGGGAGCGGTACGCAGTATTTT. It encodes CASSLAASGSGTQYF.

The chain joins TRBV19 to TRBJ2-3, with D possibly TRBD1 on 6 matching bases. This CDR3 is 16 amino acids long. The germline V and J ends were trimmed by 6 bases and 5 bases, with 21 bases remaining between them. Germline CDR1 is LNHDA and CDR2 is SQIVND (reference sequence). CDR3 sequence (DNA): TGTGCCAGTAGACGAACCCGGGACATACCAATAGATACGCAGTATTTT. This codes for CASRRTRDIPIDTQYF.